The sequence of this T cell receptor beta chain was determined in a study of beta chain features in type 1 diabetes. Isolated RNA was reverse transcribed in full, so expressed TCRB transcripts were sequenced. The repertoire was sequenced with immunoSEQ multiplex PCR; TCRdb's copy has only in-frame clones and lacks some. This table holds a few hundred thousand clones, about 15% found once. Notes on the study in general: Compared to healthy donors, patients appeared to have naive, central memory and Treg TCRB repertoires that were more alike. Any PCR bias toward short templates would affect both groups alike.

Germline V CDR1 and CDR2: ENHRY, SYGVKD. The CDR3 runs 14 residues. V shed 6 bases and J shed 0 bases, with 11 bases lying between them. All of the sorted populations showed purity greater than 98%. To note about this clone: Its matching antigen is unknown.

The gene calls are TRBV10-3 and TRBJ1-1; TRBD1 is a possible D gene (6 bases). Sequencing was performed on naive CD4+ T cells from blood. The origin of this receptor is a woman in her late teens or twenties in good health. CDR3 bases: TGTGCCATCAGCCCACAGGGCGTGAACACTGAAGCTTTCTTT. Translating gives CAISPQGVNTEAFF.